What follows are 22 T cell receptor beta chains derived from one specimen sequenced in a study of blood T cells in healthy people across ages (dated by TCRdb to the mid-2010s). The method behind the library was 5' RACE. The instrument was an Illumina HiSeq 2500. A second PCR of about 6 to 11 cycles was performed with a sample-barcoded 5' primer and a J-beta primer mix. Through fastp at Q25 and MiXCR, TCRdb rebuilt clones from the public reads, retaining in-frame beta chains. Rows with a matching CDR3 protein are joined into one entry that keeps the most common DNA and genes. For this sample there are 550,000 to 750,000 distinct CDR3 sequences; around 21% appear just once. The ten largest account for 3.5% to 4% of the sample. Material for sequencing was blood. These receptors originate from a man between 70 and 80 years old in good health.

This rearrangement joins TRBV29-1 to TRBJ1-1; D is unclear. The germline V and J ends were trimmed by 3 bases and 4 bases, with 18 bases remaining between them. This CDR3 is 15 amino acids long. In germline, CDR1 is SQVTM, CDR2 ANQGSEA. The CDR3 nucleotides read TGCAGCGTTGATATATCGGGGTTGGGCGGCACTGAAGCTTTCTTT. Its protein is CSVDISGLGGTEAFF.

The J gene is TRBJ2-1, the V gene TRBV5-4; D ambiguous. The CDR3 is made up of 15 amino acids. Trimming cost V 4 bases and J 0 bases, with 11 bases left between them. Germline V gives CDR1 SGHNT, CDR2 YYREEE (reference sequence). The chain's CDR3 is CASSPPLGSYNEQFF. The CDR3 nucleotides read TGTGCCAGCAGCCCGCCATTGGGCTCCTACAATGAGCAGTTCTTC.

The genes are TRBV11-2 and TRBJ1-6; maybe TRBD1 (5 bases). This CDR3 comprises 14 residues. Trimming pared 5 bases from V and 6 bases from J, leaving 11 bases between. Germline-derived CDR1 and CDR2 are SGHAT and FQNNGV. The CDR3 protein is CASSAVGGNSPLHF. CDR3 coding DNA: TGTGCCAGCAGCGCCGTCGGGGGTAATTCACCCCTCCACTTT.

This CDR3 is CASSFVRDRVETQYF. The DNA of the CDR3 is TGCGCCAGCAGCTTCGTCCGGGACAGGGTTGAGACCCAGTACTTC. The V and J genes are TRBV5-1 and TRBJ2-5, with 9 bases matching TRBD1. This CDR3 comprises 15 residues. The junction had 7 bases not matched to a gene; V was cut back by 2 bases and J by 5 bases. Germline-derived CDR1 and CDR2 are SGHRS and YFSETQ.

The V gene is TRBV4-2, the J gene TRBJ2-1, with 8 bases matching TRBD2. Germline CDR1 reads LGHNA; CDR2 reads YNFKEQ. J lost 2 bases, V lost 1 base, and 10 bases had no gene match. The CDR3 contains 18 residues. CDR3 coding DNA: TGTGCCAGCAGCCAAGTAGTGGAGGGGACTAGAACCTACAATGAGCAGTTCTTC. It codes for CASSQVVEGTRTYNEQFF.

This clonotype came up a few times. The gene calls are TRBV11-2 and TRBJ2-1, with 10 bases matching TRBD2. J gave up 5 bases and V 5 bases, and 24 bases lay outside the gene matches. Germline CDR1 reads SGHAT; CDR2 reads FQNNGV. The CDR3 totals 21 residues. DNA of the CDR3: TGTGCCAGCAGCCTAAAGGTGGCTAGCGGGAGATTCCGGACACAAGACAATGAGCAGTTCTTC. Amino acid sequence: CASSLKVASGRFRTQDNEQFF.

Comment on this clonotype: It may be a read error: a sequence one base away is much more abundant. V and J are TRBV4-2 and TRBJ2-5, with unresolved D. Per germline, CDR1 LGHNA and CDR2 YNFKEQ. CDR3 length equals 12 residues. The CDR3 DNA follows: TGTGCCGGCAGCCAAGACGGGGAGACCCAGTACTTC. Residues: CAGSQDGETQYF.

This clonotype occurred a few times. The V call is TRBV24-1, the J call TRBJ2-5; D tentatively reads TRBD1 or TRBD2 (6 bases each). Trimming shortened V by 3 bases and J by 2 bases, and 12 bases separated the two germline ends. The CDR3 is 15 amino acids. Germline V gene lookup returns CDR1 KGHDR and CDR2 SFDVKD. As DNA, the CDR3 is TGTGCCACCAGTGATCCGGGGGCAGGTCAAGAGACCCAGTACTTC. It codes for CATSDPGAGQETQYF.

This clonotype was counted many times. CDR3 coding DNA: TGTGCCATCACCCCCAGGGGAGTGAGCAATCAGCCCCAGCATTTT. Its translation is CAITPRGVSNQPQHF. The chain recombines TRBV10-3 with TRBJ1-5, with a weak D call TRBD1 (6 bases). Trimming pared 7 bases from V and 1 base from J, leaving 14 bases between. Germline loops: CDR1 ENHRY, CDR2 SYGVKD. This CDR3 is built from 15 residues.

This clonotype was detected only a few times. The rearrangement uses TRBV20-1 and TRBJ2-3; 9 bases agree with TRBD2. V was pared by 7 bases and J by 2 bases, with 7 bases of the junction left unmatched. The CDR3 length is 14 residues. The germline gives CDR1 DFQATT, CDR2 SNEGSKA (reference sequence). In nucleotides, the CDR3 is TGCAGTGTATTGACTAGCGGCCTCACAGATACGCAGTATTTT. The encoded protein is CSVLTSGLTDTQYF.

This clonotype was counted a few times. The chain joins TRBV27 to TRBJ2-3; TRBD2 agrees at 13 bases. CDR3 size: 14 residues. CDR1 and CDR2 from the germline V gene are MNHEY and SMNVEV (reference sequence). J lost 5 bases, V lost 6 bases, and 2 bases had no gene match. The CDR3 loop is CASRGLAGIDTQYF. CDR3 coding DNA: TGTGCCAGCAGGGGACTAGCGGGAATAGATACGCAGTATTTT.

As for this clonotype: A much larger clonotype is one base distant, so this may be a read error. The rearrangement joins TRBV29-1 to TRBJ2-5; 7 bases agree with TRBD2. Matching the DNA end better, TRBJ2-7 makes the J call doubtful. CDR1 is SQVTM, CDR2 ANQGSEA, per germline. The CDR3 runs 12 residues. The CDR3 is CSAGISGYEQYF. CDR3 nucleotides: TGCAGCGCCGGGATTAGCGGGTACGAGCAGTACTTC.

The chain has TRBV7-2 and TRBJ2-1; TRBD2 matches 10 bases. Trimming cost V 5 bases and J 8 bases; bases outside gene matches: 12. Germline V CDR1 and CDR2: SGHTA, FQGNSA. The CDR3 has 16 amino acids. CDR3 bases: TGTGCCAGCAGCGGGGGGGCTAGCGGGAGATTGGATGAGCAGTTCTTC. Translation gives CASSGGASGRLDEQFF.

The rearrangement uses TRBV15 and TRBJ2-5, with unresolved D. Between the trimmed V and J ends, which lost 1 base and 4 bases, there was a span of 4 bases. The CDR3 extends over 12 amino acids. CDR1 and CDR2 from the germline V gene are LNHNV and YYDKDF (reference sequence). The CDR3, as DNA: TGTGCCACCAGCAGAGTTACAGAGACCCAGTACTTC. It codes for CATSRVTETQYF.

This clonotype occurred a few times. The CDR3 is CASSQGLAANQETQYF. The CDR3 coding sequence is TGTGCCAGCAGCCAAGGCCTAGCGGCCAACCAAGAGACCCAGTACTTC. The rearrangement links TRBV3-1 to TRBJ2-5; TRBD2 matches 7 bases. The CDR3 is made up of 16 amino acids. Germline V CDR1 and CDR2: LGHDT, YNNKEL (reference sequence). V gave up 1 base and J gave up 0 bases; unmatched junction bases: 5.

This clonotype turned up a few times. The chain carries TRBV11-1 and TRBJ2-1, with TRBD1 as a possible D gene (6 bases). The J call may be faulty, since TRBJ2-5 better matches the DNA end. The length of the CDR3 is 13 residues. CDR1 SGHAT and CDR2 FQDESV come from the germline V gene (reference sequence). The DNA for the CDR3 is TGTGCCAGCAGCCGGGACAATGAAGAGACCCAGTACTTC. This gives the protein CASSRDNEETQYF.

V usage is TRBV20-1 and J usage is TRBJ1-5; no clear D gene. CDR1 and CDR2 from the germline V gene are DFQATT and SNEGSKA (reference sequence). The length of the CDR3 is 14 residues. The V and J ends lost 3 bases and 0 bases respectively, with 9 bases between them. For the CDR3, the DNA is TGCAGTGCTAGGGATCCGTATAGCAATCAGCCCCAGCATTTT. Translation gives CSARDPYSNQPQHF.

This clonotype has only a few counts. The chain joins TRBV20-1 to TRBJ1-3; D gene ambiguous. With 0 bases removed from V and 2 bases from J, the gap between germline ends came to 8 bases. There are 14 residues in the CDR3. Germline CDR1 and CDR2: DFQATT and SNEGSKA (reference sequence). The CDR3: CSARDPRTGNTIYF. CDR3 nucleotides: TGCAGTGCTAGAGATCCCCGAACTGGAAACACCATATATTTT.

This clonotype was counted ten times or more. The rearrangement uses TRBV29-1 and TRBJ1-4; 7 bases fit TRBD1. Germline CDR1 SQVTM, CDR2 ANQGSEA. Trimming removed 3 bases from V and 8 bases from J; junction bases left unmatched: 3. CDR3 length: 12 residues. The CDR3 region is CSVDRGEEKLFF. The CDR3 DNA is TGCAGCGTTGACAGGGGGGAGGAAAAACTGTTTTTT.

A single count supports this clonotype. The rearrangement uses TRBV20-1 and TRBJ1-1; maybe TRBD1 (5 bases). The V gene lost 3 bases and the J gene lost 0 bases, with 14 bases spanning the gap. The CDR3 extends over 15 amino acids. Germline CDR1 DFQATT, CDR2 SNEGSKA (reference sequence). This CDR3 reads CSASGEGFMNTEAFF. CDR3 nucleotide sequence: TGCAGTGCTAGTGGGGAGGGGTTCATGAACACTGAAGCTTTCTTT.

A word on this clonotype: One end of the junction is discordant with germline, which a read error may explain. The chain is built from TRBV7-6 and TRBJ2-7; D is unresolved. This CDR3 contains 14 residues. From germline, CDR1 is SGHVS and CDR2 FNYEAQ. CDR3 DNA: TGTGCCAGCAGCTTAGGACCCTCCAACTACGAGCGGTACTTC. Protein: CASSLGPSNYERYF.

This clonotype turned up a few times. This chain joins TRBV20-1 and TRBJ1-5; 10 bases are shared with TRBD1. V lost 6 bases to trimming and J lost 4 bases; unmatched junction nucleotides: 3. The CDR3 runs 13 residues. Germline values: CDR1 DFQATT, CDR2 SNEGSKA (reference sequence). The CDR3 DNA reads TGCAGTGCACGGGACAGGGGAAATCAGCCCCAGCATTTT. It is translated as CSARDRGNQPQHF.